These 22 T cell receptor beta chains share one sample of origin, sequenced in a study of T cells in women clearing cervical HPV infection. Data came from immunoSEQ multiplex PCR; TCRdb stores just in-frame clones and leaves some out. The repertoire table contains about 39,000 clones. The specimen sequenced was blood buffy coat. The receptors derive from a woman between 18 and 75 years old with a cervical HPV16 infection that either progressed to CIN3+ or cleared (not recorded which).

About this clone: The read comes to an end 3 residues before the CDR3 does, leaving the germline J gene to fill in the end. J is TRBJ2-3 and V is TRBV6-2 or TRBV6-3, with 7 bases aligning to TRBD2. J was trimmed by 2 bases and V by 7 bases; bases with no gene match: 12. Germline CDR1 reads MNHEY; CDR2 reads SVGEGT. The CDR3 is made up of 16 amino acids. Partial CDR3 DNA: TGTGCCAGCATAAGGAGGCTAGCGGACCCCACAGATACG. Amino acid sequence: CASIRRLADPTDT. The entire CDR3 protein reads CASIRRLADPTDTQYF.

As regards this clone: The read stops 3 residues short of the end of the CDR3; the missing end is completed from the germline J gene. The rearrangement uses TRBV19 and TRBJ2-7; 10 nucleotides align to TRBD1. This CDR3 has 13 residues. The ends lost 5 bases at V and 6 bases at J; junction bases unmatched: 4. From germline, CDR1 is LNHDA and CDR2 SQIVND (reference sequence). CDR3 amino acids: CASSPGTGVEQYF. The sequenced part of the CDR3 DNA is TGTGCCAGTAGTCCCGGGACAGGGGTCGAG.

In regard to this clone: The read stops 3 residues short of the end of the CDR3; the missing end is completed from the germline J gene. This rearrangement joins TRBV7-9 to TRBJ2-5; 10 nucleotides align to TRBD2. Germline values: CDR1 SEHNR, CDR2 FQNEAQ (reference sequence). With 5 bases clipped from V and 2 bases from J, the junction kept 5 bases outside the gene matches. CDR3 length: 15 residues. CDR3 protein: CASSRNSGGQETQYF. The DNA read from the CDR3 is TGTGCCAGCAGCCGCAATAGCGGGGGGCAAGAGACC.

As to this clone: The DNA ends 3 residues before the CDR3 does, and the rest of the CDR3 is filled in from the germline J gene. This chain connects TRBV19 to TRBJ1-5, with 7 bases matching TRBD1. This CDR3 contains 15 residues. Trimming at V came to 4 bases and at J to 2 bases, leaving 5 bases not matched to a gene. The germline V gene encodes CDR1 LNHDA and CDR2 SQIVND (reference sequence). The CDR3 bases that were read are TGTGCCAGTAGTAGACAGGGAAAGGGCAATCAGCCC. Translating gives CASSRQGKGNQP. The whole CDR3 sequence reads CASSRQGKGNQPQHF.

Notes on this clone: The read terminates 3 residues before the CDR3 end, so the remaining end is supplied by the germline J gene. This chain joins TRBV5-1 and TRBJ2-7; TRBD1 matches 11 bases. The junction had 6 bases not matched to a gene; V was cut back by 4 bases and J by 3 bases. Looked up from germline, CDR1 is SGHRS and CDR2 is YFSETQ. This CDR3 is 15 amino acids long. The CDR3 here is CASSLRGTGGYEQYF. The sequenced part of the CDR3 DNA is TGCGCCAGCAGCCTGAGGGGGACAGGGGGCTACGAG.

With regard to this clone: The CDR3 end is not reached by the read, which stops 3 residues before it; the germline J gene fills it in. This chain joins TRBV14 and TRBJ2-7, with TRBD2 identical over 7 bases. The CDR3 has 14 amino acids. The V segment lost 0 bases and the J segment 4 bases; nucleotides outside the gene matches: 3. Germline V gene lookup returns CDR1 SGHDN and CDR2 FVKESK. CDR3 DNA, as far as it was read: TGTGCCAGCAGCCAAGAGGGGCGGGGGTACGAG. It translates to CASSQEGRGYE. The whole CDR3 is CASSQEGRGYEQYF.

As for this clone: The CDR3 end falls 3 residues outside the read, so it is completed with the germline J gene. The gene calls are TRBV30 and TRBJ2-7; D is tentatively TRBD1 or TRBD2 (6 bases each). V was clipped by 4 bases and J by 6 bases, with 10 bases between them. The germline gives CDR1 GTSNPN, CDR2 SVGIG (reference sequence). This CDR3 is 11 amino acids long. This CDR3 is CAWKQGGEQYF. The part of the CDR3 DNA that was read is TGTGCCTGGAAACAGGGAGGCGAG.

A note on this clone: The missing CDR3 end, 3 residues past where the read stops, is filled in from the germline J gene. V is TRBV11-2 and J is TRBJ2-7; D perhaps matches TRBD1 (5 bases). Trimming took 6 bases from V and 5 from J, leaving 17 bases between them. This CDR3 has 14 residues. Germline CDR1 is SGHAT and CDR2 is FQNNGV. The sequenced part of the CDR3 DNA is TGTGCCAGCAGAAGACTGCAGGGCCGGGACGAG. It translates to CASRRLQGRDE. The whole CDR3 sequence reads CASRRLQGRDEQYF.

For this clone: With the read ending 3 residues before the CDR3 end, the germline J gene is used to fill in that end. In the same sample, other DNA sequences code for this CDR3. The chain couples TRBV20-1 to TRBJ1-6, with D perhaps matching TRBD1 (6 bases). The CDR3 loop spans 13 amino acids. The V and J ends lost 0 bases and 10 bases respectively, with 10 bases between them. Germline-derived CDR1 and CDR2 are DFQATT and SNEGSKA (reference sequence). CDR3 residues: CSARDRGGSPLHF. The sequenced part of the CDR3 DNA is TGCAGTGCTAGAGATAGGGGGGGCTCACCC.

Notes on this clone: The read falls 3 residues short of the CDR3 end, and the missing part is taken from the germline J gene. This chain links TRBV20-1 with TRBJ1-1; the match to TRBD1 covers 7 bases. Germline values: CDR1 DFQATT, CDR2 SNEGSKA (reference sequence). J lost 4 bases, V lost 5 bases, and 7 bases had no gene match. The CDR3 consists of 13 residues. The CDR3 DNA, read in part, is TGCAGTGCTGGGGACAGTTTGGGCACTGAA. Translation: CSAGDSLGTE. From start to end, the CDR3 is CSAGDSLGTEAFF.

CDR3 region: CASSLHGQGAGRNTEAFF. Incomplete CDR3 DNA: TGTGCCAGCAGCTTACACGGACAGGGGGCTGGAAGAAACACTGAA. V is TRBV7-3 and J is TRBJ1-1, with 11 bases fitting TRBD1. The read falls 3 residues short of the CDR3 end, and the missing part is taken from the germline J gene. Germline V CDR1 and CDR2: SGHTA, FQGTGA. After removal of 2 bases from V and 2 bases from J, the junction contained 10 bases not matched to a gene. There are 18 residues in the CDR3.

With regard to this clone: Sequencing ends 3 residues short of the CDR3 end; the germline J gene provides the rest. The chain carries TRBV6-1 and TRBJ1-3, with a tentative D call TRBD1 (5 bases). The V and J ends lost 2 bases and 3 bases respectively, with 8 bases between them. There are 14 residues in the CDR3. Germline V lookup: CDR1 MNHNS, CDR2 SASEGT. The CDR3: CASSEMRGGNTIYF. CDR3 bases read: TGTGCCAGCAGTGAAATGAGGGGTGGAAACACC.

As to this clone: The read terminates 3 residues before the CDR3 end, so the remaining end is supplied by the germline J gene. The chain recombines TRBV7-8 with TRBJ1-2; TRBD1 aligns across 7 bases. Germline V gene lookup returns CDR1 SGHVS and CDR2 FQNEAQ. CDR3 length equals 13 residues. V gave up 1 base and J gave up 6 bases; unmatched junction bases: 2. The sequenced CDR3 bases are TGTGCCAGCAGCTTAGTCGACAGGGATGGC. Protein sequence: CASSLVDRDG. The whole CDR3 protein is CASSLVDRDGYTF.

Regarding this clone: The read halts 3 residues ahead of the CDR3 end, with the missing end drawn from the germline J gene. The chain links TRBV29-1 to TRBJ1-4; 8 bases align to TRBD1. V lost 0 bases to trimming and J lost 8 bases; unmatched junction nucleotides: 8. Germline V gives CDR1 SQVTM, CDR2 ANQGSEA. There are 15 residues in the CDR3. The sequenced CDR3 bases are TGCAGCGTTGAAGATCGATCAGGGGGCGCCGAAAAA. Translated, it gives CSVEDRSGGAEK. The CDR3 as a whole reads CSVEDRSGGAEKLFF.

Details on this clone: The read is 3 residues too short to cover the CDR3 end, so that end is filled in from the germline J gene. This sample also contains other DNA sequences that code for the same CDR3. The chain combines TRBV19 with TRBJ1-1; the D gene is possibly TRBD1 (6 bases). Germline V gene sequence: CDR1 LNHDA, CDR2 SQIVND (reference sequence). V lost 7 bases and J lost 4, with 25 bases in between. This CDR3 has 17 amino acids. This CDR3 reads CASTDVGQGRGGTEAFF. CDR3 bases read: TGTGCCAGTACCGACGTGGGCCAGGGGAGGGGTGGCACTGAA.

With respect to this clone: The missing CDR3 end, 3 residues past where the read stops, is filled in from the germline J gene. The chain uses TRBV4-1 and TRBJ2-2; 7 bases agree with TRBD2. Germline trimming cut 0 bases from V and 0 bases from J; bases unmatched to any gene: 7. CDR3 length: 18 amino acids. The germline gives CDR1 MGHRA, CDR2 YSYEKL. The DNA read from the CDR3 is TGCGCCAGCAGCCAAGAAGCTAGCGGAGCTGCGAACACCGGGGAG. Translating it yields CASSQEASGAANTGE. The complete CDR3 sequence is CASSQEASGAANTGELFF.

CDR3 amino acids: CSARGSQGAEQYF. CDR3 DNA (partial): TGCAGTGCTAGAGGATCCCAGGGAGCCGAG. This chain uses TRBV20-1 with TRBJ2-7; D tentatively reads TRBD1 or TRBD2 (5 bases each). From the germline J gene comes the end of the CDR3, since the read stops 3 residues before it. The V gene's germline CDR1 is DFQATT and CDR2 SNEGSKA (reference sequence). The CDR3 sequence is 13 residues long. V was pared by 1 base and J by 6 bases, with 13 bases between.

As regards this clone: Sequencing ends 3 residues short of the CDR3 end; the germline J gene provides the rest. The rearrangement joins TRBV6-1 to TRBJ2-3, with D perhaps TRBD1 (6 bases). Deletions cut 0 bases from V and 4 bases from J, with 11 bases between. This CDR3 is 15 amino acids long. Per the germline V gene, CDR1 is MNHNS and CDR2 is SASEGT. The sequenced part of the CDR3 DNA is TGTGCCAGCAGTGAAGCGCTACAGGGCGCAGATACG. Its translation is CASSEALQGADT. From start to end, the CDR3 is CASSEALQGADTQYF.

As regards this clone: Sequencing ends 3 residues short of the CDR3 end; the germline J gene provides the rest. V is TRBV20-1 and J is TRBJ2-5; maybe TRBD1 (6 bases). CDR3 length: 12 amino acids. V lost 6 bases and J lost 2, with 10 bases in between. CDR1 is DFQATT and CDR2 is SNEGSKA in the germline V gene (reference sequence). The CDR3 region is CSAWTEQETQYF. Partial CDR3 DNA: TGCAGTGCCTGGACAGAGCAAGAGACC.

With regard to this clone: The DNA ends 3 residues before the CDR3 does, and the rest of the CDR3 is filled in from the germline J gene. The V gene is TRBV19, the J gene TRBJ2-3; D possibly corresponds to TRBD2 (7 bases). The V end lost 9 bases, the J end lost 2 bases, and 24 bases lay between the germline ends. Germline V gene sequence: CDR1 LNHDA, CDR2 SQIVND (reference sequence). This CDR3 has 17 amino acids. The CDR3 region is CASEGPGGAGATDTQYF. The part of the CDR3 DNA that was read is TGTGCCAGCGAGGGCCCTGGGGGGGCGGGGGCCACAGATACG. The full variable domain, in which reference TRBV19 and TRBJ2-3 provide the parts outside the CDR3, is DGGITQSPKYLFRKEGQNVTLSCEQNLNHDAMYWYRQDPGQGLRLIYYSQIVNDFQKGDIAEGYSVSREKKESFPLTVTSAQKNPTAFYLCASEGPGGAGATDTQYFGPGTRLTVL.

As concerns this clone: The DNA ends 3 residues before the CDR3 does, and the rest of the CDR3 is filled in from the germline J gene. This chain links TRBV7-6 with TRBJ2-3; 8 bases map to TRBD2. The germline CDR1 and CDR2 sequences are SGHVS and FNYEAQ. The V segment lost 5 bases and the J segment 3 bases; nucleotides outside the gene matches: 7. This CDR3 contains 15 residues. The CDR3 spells CASSGGLEGTDTQYF. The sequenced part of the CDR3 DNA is TGTGCCAGCAGCGGGGGACTAGAAGGGACAGATACG.

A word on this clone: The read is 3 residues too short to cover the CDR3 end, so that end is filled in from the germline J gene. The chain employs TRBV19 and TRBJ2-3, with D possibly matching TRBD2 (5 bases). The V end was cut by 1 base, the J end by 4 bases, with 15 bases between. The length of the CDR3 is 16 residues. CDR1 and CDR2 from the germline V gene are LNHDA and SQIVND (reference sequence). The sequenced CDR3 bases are TGTGCCAGTAGTATAGTTCGGGCTAGCTTACCAGATACG. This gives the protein CASSIVRASLPDT. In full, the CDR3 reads CASSIVRASLPDTQYF.